The source of this T cell receptor beta chain is a study of Graves' ophthalmopathy and Graves' hyperthyroidism (dated by TCRdb to between 2018 and 2020). Some background on the complete study: Peripheral blood was collected before any treatment was given, at the time of initial diagnosis. After sampling, hyperthyroidism patients received methimazole starting at 30 mg daily, and ophthalmopathy patients received high-dose intravenous methylprednisolone. To explore V-J signatures that distinguish ophthalmopathy from hyperthyroidism, a discovery set of around 100 patients was enrolled, made up of more than 40 with ophthalmopathy and 55 to 65 with stable hyperthyroidism. In total, under 150 blood samples were TCR-sequenced: around 42 ophthalmopathy, some 75 hyperthyroidism and approximately 17 hyperthyroidism-to-ophthalmopathy patients. To tell Graves' ophthalmopathy apart from Graves' hyperthyroidism, and to predict which patients would progress to ophthalmopathy, the study relied on TCR beta repertoire signatures. An independent validation cohort was composed of 18 hyperthyroidism patients and over 15 patients who later progressed from hyperthyroidism to ophthalmopathy. In more than five hyperthyroidism patients, T-cell repertoires of thyroid tissue and blood were compared. General study outcomes and caveats: In validation, the model predicted ophthalmopathy progression with over 60% sensitivity and around 72% specificity; approximately 12 predicted patients were CT-confirmed with GO in a median of 6.5 months. The 13-signature model separated ophthalmopathy from stable hyperthyroidism with roughly 90% sensitivity and roughly 84% specificity in cross-validation, and 80%/75% in the test set. Sample size was not statistically predetermined, and group allocation was not concealed from the investigators. Among expanded thyroid clonotypes with frequency above 0.001, most also showed up in blood, which suggests that blood repertoires may reflect the thyroid immune response.

TCR beta CDR3 regions were amplified from RNA transcripts for repertoire sequencing. A first-round RT-PCR used HTBI primers with the Qiagen OneStep RT-PCR kit, followed by a second-round multiplex PCR, size selection and purification. Libraries were sequenced on an Illumina HiSeq2000 using paired-end 100 bp reads. On the study's bioinformatics: Reads were processed with SOAPnuke, discarding reads with adapters, uncalled bases, mean Phred below 15, or no exact constant-primer or identifier match. COPE v1.2.5 was used to merge high-quality paired reads. Each unique nucleotide sequence was defined as a clonotype, and clonotypes were aligned to IMGT TRB V, D and J references with MiTCR v1.1. Only V-J combinations with frequency above 0.0001 were analysed, covering approximately 99% of repertoires. A TCR clonal expansion and chaos score per V-J combination was defined as the ratio of F50 clonal expansion to chaos observed in the TCRdist matrix. Welch's t-statistics and random forest were used to reduce the features to about 12 V-J combinations, which were then used as input to a naive Bayes classifier. Thyroid-blood repertoire similarity was quantified with the Morisita-Horn index. Using fastp trimming at Q25 and MiXCR clonotype assembly, TCRdb reanalyzed the public sequencing data and kept in-frame beta chains. Entries that share a CDR3 protein sequence are merged under the most common genes and DNA. For this entry, the V and J calls and clone size follow TCRdb and not the study's own pipeline. Across this sample there are around 600,000 distinct CDR3 sequences, with just over 40% seen only once. The top ten hold 3% to 4% of the sample.

The ophthalmopathy patients had moderately to severely active disease, with a Clinical Activity Score of 3 or higher, a NOSPECS grade of 4 or higher, and a disease duration of less than 3 months. Patients with other autoimmune diseases, uncontrolled infections, pregnancy or lactation were excluded from the study. Diagnosis was based on clinical symptoms, serum thyroxine, TRAb, thyroid ultrasound and orbital computed tomography. PBMCs were isolated from approximately 10 ml of fresh peripheral blood by Ficoll-Paque density gradient centrifugation. Total RNA was extracted with Trizol reagent and quality-checked on an Agilent 2100 Bioanalyzer. V loses 3 bases, J loses 2 bases, and the germline ends lie 14 bases apart. Via the germline V gene (reference sequence), CDR1 is LNHDA and CDR2 SQIVND. From cysteine to phenylalanine, the CDR3 is 17 amino acids long. The DNA shown is the 51-base CDR3, in frame from base 1.

The count of this clonotype is one. No cognate antigen has been identified for it. Base qualities were left out, and no much larger clone turns up one base away. One read amounts to weak evidence. The receptor was derived from an adult man with Graves' ophthalmopathy. Sequenced input: peripheral blood. The V and J segments used are TRBV19 and TRBJ2-6, and possibly TRBD1, on 5 matching bases. The CDR3 corresponds to CASSIWTKNTGANVLTF. The nucleotides read TGTGCCAGTAGTATTTGGACAAAGAACACTGGGGCCAACGTCCTGACTTTC.